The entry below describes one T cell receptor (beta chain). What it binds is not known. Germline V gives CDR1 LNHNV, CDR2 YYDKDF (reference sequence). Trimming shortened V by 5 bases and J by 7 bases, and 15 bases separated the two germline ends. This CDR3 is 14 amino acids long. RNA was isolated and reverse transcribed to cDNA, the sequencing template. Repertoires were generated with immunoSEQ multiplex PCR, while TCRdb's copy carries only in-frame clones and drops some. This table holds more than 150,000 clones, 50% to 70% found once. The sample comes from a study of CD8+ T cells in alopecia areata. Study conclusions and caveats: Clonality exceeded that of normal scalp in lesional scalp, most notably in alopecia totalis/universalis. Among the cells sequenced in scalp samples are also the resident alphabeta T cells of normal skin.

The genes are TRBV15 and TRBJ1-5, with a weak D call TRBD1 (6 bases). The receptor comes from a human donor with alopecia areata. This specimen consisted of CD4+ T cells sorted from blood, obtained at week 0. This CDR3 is CATSPLLGGQPQHF. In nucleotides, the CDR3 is TGTGCCACCAGCCCCTTACTAGGGGGGCAGCCCCAGCATTTT. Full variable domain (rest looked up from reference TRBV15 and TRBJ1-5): DAMVIQNPRYQVTQFGKPVTLSCSQTLNHNVMYWYQQKSSQAPKLLFHYYDKDFNNEADTPDNFQSRRPNTSFCFLDIRSPGLGDTAMYLCATSPLLGGQPQHFGDGTRLSIL.